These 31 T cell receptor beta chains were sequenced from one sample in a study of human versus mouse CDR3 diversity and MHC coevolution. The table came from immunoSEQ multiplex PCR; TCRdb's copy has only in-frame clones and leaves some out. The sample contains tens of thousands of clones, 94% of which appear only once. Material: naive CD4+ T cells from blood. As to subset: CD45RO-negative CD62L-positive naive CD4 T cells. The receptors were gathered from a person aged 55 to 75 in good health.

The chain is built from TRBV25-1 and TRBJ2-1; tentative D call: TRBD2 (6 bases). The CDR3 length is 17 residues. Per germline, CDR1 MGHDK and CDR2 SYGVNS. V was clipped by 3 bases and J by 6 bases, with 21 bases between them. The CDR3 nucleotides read TGTGCCAGCAGTGATGTTAGCGGCAGGAAAGGGAGCAATGAGCAGTTCTTC. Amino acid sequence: CASSDVSGRKGSNEQFF.

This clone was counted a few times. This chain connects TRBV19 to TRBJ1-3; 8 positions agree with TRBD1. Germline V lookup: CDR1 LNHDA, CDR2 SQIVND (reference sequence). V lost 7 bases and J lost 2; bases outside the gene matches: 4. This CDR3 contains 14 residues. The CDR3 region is CASTADRAGNTIYF. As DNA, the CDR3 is TGTGCCAGTACCGCGGACAGGGCTGGAAACACCATATATTTT.

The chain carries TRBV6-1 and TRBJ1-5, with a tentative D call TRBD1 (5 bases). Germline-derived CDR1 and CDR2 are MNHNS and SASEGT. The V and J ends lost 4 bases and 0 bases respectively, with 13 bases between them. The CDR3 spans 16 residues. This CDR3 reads CASSARVGFSNQPQHF. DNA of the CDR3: TGTGCCAGCAGTGCCAGGGTGGGATTTAGCAATCAGCCCCAGCATTTT.

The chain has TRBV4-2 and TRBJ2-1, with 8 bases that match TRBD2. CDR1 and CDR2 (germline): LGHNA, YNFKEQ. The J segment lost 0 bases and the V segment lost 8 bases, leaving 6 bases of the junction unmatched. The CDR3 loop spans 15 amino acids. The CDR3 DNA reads TGTGCCAGCCGGGCGGCGGGGGGCTCCTACAATGAGCAGTTCTTC. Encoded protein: CASRAAGGSYNEQFF.

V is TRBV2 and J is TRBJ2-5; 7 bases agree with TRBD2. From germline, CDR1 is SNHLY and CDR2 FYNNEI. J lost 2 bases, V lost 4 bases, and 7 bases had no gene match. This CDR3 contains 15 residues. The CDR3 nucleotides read TGTGCCAGCAGTGTGGTGGGAGGGCCACAAGAGACCCAGTACTTC. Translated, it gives CASSVVGGPQETQYF.

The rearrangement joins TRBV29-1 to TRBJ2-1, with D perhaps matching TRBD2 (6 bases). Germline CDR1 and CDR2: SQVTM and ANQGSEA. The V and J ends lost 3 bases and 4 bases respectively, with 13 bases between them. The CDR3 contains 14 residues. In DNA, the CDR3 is TGCAGCGTTGAGCGGGGTCGAATATACAATGAGCAGTTCTTC. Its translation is CSVERGRIYNEQFF.

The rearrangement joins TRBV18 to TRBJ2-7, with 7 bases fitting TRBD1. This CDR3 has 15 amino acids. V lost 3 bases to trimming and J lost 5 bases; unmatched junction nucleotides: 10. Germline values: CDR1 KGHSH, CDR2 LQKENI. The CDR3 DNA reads TGTGCCAGCTCACCCCTGACAGGGTTGGGGAACGAGCAGTACTTC. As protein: CASSPLTGLGNEQYF.

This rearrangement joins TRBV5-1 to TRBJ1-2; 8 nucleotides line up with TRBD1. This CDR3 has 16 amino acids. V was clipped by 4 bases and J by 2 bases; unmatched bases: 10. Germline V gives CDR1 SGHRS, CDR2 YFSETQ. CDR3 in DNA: TGCGCCAGCAGCCCAAGGGACAGGACGGGAAACTATGGCTACACCTTC. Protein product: CASSPRDRTGNYGYTF.

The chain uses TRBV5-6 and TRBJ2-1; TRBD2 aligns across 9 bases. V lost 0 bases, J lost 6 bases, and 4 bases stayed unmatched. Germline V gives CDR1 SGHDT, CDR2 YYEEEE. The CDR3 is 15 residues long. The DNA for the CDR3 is TGTGCCAGCAGCTTGGTAGCGGGAGTGGGCAATGAGCAGTTCTTC. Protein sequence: CASSLVAGVGNEQFF.

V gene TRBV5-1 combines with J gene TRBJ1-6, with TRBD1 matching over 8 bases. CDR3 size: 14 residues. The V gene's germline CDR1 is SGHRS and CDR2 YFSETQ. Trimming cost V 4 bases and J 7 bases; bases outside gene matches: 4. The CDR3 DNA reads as TGCGCCAGCAGCCAGGGACAGGACAATTCACCCCTCCACTTT. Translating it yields CASSQGQDNSPLHF.

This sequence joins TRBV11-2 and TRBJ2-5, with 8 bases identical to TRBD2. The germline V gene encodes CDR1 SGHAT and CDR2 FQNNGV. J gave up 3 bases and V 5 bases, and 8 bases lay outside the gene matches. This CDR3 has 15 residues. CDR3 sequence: CASSPRLARKETQYF. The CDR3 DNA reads TGTGCCAGCAGCCCCCGACTAGCGAGGAAAGAGACCCAGTACTTC.

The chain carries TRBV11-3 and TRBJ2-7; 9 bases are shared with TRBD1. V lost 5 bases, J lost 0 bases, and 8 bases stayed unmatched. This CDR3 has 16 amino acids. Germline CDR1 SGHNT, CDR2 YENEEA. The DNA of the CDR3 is TGTGCCAGCAGCCCACAGGGGGCCTTGAGCTCCTACGAGCAGTACTTC. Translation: CASSPQGALSSYEQYF.

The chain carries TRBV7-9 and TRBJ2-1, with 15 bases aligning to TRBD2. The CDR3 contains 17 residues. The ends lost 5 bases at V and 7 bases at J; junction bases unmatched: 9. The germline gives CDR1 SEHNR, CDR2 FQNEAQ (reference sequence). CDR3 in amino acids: CASSPRGLAGGRNEQFF. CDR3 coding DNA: TGTGCCAGCAGCCCTAGGGGACTAGCGGGAGGTCGGAATGAGCAGTTCTTC.

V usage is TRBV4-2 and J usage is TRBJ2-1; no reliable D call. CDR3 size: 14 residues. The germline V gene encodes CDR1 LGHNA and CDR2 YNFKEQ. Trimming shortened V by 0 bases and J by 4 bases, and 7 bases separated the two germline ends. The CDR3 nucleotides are TGTGCCAGCAGCCAAGATCAGTCGTACAATGAGCAGTTCTTC. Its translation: CASSQDQSYNEQFF.

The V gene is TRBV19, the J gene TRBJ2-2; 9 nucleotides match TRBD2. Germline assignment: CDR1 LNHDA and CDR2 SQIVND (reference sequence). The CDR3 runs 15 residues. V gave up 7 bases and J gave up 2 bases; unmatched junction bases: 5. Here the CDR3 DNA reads TGTGCCAGTAAGACACTAGCGGGTAACACCGGGGAGCTGTTTTTT. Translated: CASKTLAGNTGELFF.

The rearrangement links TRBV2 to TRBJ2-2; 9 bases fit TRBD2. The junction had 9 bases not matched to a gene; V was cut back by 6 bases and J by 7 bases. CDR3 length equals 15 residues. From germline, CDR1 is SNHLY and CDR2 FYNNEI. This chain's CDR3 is CASRPSSGIGGELFF. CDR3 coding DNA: TGTGCCAGCAGACCTTCTAGCGGGATAGGCGGGGAGCTGTTTTTT.

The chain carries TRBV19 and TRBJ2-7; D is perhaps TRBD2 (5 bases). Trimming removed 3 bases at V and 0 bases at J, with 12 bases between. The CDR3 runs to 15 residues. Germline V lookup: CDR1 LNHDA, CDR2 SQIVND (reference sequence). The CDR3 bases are TGTGCCAGTAGTATCCAAGCGGTGAGCTCCTACGAGCAGTACTTC. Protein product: CASSIQAVSSYEQYF.

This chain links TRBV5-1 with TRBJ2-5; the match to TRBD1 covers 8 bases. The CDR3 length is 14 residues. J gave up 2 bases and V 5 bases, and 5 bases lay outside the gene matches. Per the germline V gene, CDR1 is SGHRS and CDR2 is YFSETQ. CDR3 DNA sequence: TGCGCCAGCAGATCCCAGGGGGCGCAAGAGACCCAGTACTTC. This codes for CASRSQGAQETQYF.

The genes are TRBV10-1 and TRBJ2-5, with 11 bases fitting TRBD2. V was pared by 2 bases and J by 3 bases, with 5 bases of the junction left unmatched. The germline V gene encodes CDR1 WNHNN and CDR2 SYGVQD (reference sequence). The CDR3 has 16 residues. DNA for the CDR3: TGCGCCAGCAGTGAGGGGAGACTAGCGGGAAAAGAGACCCAGTACTTC. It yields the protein CASSEGRLAGKETQYF.

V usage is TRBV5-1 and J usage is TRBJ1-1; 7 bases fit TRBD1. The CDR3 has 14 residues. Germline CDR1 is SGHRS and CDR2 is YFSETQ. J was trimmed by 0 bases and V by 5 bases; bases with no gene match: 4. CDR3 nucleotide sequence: TGCGCCAGCAGATTTGACAGGGTGAACACTGAAGCTTTCTTT. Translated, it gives CASRFDRVNTEAFF.

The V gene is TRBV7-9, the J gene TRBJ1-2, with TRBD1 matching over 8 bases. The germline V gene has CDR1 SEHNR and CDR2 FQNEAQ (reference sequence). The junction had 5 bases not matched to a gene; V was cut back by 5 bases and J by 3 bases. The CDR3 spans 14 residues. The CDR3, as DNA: TGTGCCAGCAGCAAGGACAGGGTAGACTATGGCTACACCTTC. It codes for CASSKDRVDYGYTF.

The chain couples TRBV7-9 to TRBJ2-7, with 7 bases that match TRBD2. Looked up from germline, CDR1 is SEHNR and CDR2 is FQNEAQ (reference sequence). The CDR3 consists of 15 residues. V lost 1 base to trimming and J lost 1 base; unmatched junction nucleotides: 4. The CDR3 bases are TGTGCCAGCAGCTTAGAGGCTAGCGGATCCTACGAGCAGTACTTC. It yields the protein CASSLEASGSYEQYF.

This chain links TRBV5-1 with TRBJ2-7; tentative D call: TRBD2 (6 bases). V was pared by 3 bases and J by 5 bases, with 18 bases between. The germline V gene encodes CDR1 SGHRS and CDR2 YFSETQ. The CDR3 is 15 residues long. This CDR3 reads CASSSLGVGGHEQYF. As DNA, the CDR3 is TGCGCCAGCAGCTCCCTGGGGGTGGGGGGTCACGAGCAGTACTTC.

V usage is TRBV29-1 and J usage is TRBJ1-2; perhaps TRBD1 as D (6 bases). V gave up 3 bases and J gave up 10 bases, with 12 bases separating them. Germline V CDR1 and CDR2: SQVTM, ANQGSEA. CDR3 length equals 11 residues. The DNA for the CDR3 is TGCAGCGTTGACCCGGACAGCTTCTACACCTTC. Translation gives CSVDPDSFYTF. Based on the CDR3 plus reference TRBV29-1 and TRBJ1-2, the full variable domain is SAVISQKPSRDICQRGTSLTIQCQVDSQVTMMFWYRQQPGQSLTLIATANQGSEATYESGFVIDKFPISRPNLTFSTLTVSNMSPEDSSIYLCSVDPDSFYTFGSGTRLTVV.

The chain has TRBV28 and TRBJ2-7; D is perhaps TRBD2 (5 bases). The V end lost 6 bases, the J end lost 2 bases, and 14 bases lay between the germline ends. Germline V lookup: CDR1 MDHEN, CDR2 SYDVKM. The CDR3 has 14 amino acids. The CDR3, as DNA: TGTGCCAGCAGCCCCCCCCGGGGTGCCTACGAGCAGTACTTC. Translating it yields CASSPPRGAYEQYF.

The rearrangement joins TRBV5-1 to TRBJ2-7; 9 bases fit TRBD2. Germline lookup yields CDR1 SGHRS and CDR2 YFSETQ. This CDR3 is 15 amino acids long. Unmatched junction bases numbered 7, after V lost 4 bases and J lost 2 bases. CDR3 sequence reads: CASSAAGGHPYEQYF. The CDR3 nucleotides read TGCGCCAGCAGCGCTGCGGGGGGGCACCCCTACGAGCAGTACTTC.

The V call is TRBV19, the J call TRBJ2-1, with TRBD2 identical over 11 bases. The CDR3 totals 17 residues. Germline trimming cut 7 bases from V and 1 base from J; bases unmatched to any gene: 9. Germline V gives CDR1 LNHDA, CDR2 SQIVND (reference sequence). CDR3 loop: CASKTSGRSWSYNEQFF. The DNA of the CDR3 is TGTGCCAGTAAAACTAGCGGGAGATCTTGGTCCTACAATGAGCAGTTCTTC. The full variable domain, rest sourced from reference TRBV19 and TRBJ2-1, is DGGITQSPKYLFRKEGQNVTLSCEQNLNHDAMYWYRQDPGQGLRLIYYSQIVNDFQKGDIAEGYSVSREKKESFPLTVTSAQKNPTAFYLCASKTSGRSWSYNEQFFGPGTRLTVL.

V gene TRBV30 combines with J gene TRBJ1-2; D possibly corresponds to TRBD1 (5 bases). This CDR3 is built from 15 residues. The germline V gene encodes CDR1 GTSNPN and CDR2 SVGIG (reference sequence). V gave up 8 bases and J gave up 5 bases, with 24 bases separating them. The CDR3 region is CARFDRDWSIYGYTF. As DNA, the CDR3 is TGTGCCCGTTTTGACCGGGACTGGAGCATATATGGCTACACCTTC.

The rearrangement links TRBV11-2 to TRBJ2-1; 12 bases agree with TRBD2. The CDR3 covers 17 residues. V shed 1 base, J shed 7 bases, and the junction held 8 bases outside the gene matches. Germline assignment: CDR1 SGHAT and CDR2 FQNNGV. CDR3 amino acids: CASSLVALAGGRNEQFF. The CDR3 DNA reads TGTGCCAGCAGCTTAGTCGCGCTAGCGGGAGGGAGGAATGAGCAGTTCTTC.

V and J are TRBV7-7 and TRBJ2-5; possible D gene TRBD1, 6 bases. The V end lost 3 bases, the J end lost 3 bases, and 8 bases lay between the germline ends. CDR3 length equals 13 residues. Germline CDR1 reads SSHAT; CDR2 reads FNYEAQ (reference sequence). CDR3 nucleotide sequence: TGTGCCAGCAGCTTTTCAGGGGAAGAGACCCAGTACTTC. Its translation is CASSFSGEETQYF.

DNA of the CDR3: TGTGCCAGCAGCGTAGATACCGGTGAGCAGTTCTTC. This sequence encodes CASSVDTGEQFF. The genes are TRBV9 and TRBJ2-1; no definite D call. Germline CDR1 SGDLS, CDR2 YYNGEE. Trimming cost V 0 bases and J 9 bases, with 7 bases left between them. The CDR3 sequence is 12 residues long.